This T cell receptor beta chain was retrieved from a study of CD8 T cells in Susac syndrome. An amount of RNA that ranged from roughly 0.45 to 1 ug was reverse transcribed with random hexamers. TCRdb fed the immunoSEQ multiplex PCR reads into MiXCR, producing one record per CDR3 protein. The table shows about 180,000 distinct CDR3 sequences, with about 95% occurring only once. The length of the CDR3 is 17 residues. The V gene lost 5 bases and the J gene lost 5 bases, with 24 bases spanning the gap. CDR1 SEHNR and CDR2 FQNEAQ come from the germline V gene (reference sequence). This clonotype originated in a human donor with multiple sclerosis. The sequenced material came from CD8+ T cells from PBMCs. The rearrangement joins TRBV7-9 to TRBJ2-5; D is tentatively TRBD1 or TRBD2 (5 bases each). The CDR3 spells CASSLERSGQGGETQYF. CDR3 DNA: TGTGCCAGCAGCCTTGAAAGGAGCGGACAAGGCGGGGAGACCCAGTACTTC.